Below are 21 T cell receptor beta chains sequenced from a single sample in a study of cytomegalovirus exposure and HLA in healthy donors. PCR used 60 Vbeta primers and 13 Jbeta primers. Only in-frame clones appear in the TCRdb table, and some are missing; sequencing was by immunoSEQ multiplex PCR. The table records more than 70,000 clones, over 70% of them present only once. Sequenced sample: PBMCs. These receptor sequences come from a man between 45 and 60 years old in good health and CMV-seropositive.

The chain is built from TRBV10-2 and TRBJ1-3; D remains unclear. The CDR3 runs to 12 residues. Germline CDR1 reads WSHSY; CDR2 reads SAAADI. V was trimmed by 4 bases and J by 4 bases, leaving 5 bases between them. CDR3 in DNA: TGCGCCAGCAGTGCACAGGGAAACACCATATATTTT. This sequence encodes CASSAQGNTIYF.

This clone was seen only a few times. The chain is built from TRBV9 and TRBJ2-5; D gene unclear. This CDR3 region has 14 residues. CDR1 and CDR2 (germline): SGDLS, YYNGEE. The V gene lost 0 bases and the J gene lost 5 bases, with 11 bases spanning the gap. CDR3 protein: CASSVGDYGETQYF. The CDR3 DNA reads TGTGCCAGCAGCGTAGGAGATTACGGGGAGACCCAGTACTTC. Filled out from reference TRBV9 and TRBJ2-5, the complete variable domain reads DSGVTQTPKHLITATGQRVTLRCSPRSGDLSVYWYQQSLDQGLQFLIQYYNGEERAKGNILERFSAQQFPDLHSELNLSSLELGDSALYFCASSVGDYGETQYFGPGTRLLVL.

The table lists this clone with a count of one. This chain joins TRBV5-1 and TRBJ2-3; the D is unclear. This CDR3 spans 13 amino acids. The V end lost 2 bases, the J end lost 3 bases, and 7 bases lay between the germline ends. From germline, CDR1 is SGHRS and CDR2 YFSETQ. CDR3: CASSFRDTDTQYF. DNA of the CDR3: TGCGCCAGCAGCTTTAGAGATACAGATACGCAGTATTTT.

This sequence joins TRBV30 and TRBJ2-6; 7 bases match TRBD2. The J segment lost 0 bases and the V segment lost 5 bases, leaving 1 base of the junction unmatched. CDR1 is GTSNPN, CDR2 SVGIG, per germline (reference sequence). CDR3 length: 14 residues. CDR3 nucleotides: TGTGCCTGGGGGAGGGACTCTGGGGCCAACGTCCTGACTTTC. Its translation is CAWGRDSGANVLTF.

This clone was picked up one time. The V and J genes are TRBV7-9 and TRBJ2-1; 13 nucleotides line up with TRBD2. The length of the CDR3 is 16 residues. Germline assignment: CDR1 SEHNR and CDR2 FQNEAQ (reference sequence). The J segment lost 2 bases and the V segment lost 5 bases, leaving 3 bases of the junction unmatched. As DNA, the CDR3 is TGTGCCAGCAGCCTCGGACTAGCGGGAGCCTACAATGAGCAGTTCTTC. It encodes CASSLGLAGAYNEQFF.

The chain combines TRBV25-1 with TRBJ2-3; D is undetermined. The germline V gene has CDR1 MGHDK and CDR2 SYGVNS. Trimming took off 3 bases at V and 2 bases at J, with 9 bases between the two ends. The CDR3 covers 14 residues. The CDR3 loop is CASSDHQLTDTQYF. The CDR3 nucleotides read TGTGCCAGCAGTGACCACCAACTCACAGATACGCAGTATTTT.

The genes are TRBV11-3 and TRBJ2-1; TRBD2 aligns across 16 bases. Germline V gives CDR1 SGHNT, CDR2 YENEEA. The J segment lost 6 bases and the V segment lost 5 bases, leaving 7 bases of the junction unmatched. The CDR3 extends over 17 amino acids. In DNA, the CDR3 is TGTGCCAGCAGCGGGGGGACTAGCGGGAGGGTGAGCAATGAGCAGTTCTTC. Translating gives CASSGGTSGRVSNEQFF.

This clone was counted between two and nine times. The V gene is TRBV5-5, the J gene TRBJ1-5; TRBD1 matches 11 bases. The V and J ends lost 0 bases and 1 base, in that order; junction bases with no gene match: 6. The CDR3 consists of 18 residues. Germline assignment: CDR1 SGHKS and CDR2 YYEKEE (reference sequence). The CDR3 DNA sequence: TGTGCCAGCAGCTTGGAGTGGACAGGGGGCGGGAGCAATCAGCCCCAGCATTTT. Translation gives CASSLEWTGGGSNQPQHF.

This chain links TRBV25-1 with TRBJ1-2; TRBD1 aligns across 7 bases. CDR1 and CDR2 from the germline V gene are MGHDK and SYGVNS. Germline trimming cut 5 bases from V and 5 bases from J; bases unmatched to any gene: 8. The CDR3 has 14 residues. CDR3 region: CASSFGQAAYGYTF. The CDR3 nucleotides are TGTGCCAGCAGTTTCGGACAGGCCGCTTATGGCTACACCTTC.

This chain connects TRBV5-1 to TRBJ2-1; 14 bases match TRBD2. The germline V gene encodes CDR1 SGHRS and CDR2 YFSETQ. V dropped 2 bases and J dropped 8; count of bases not matched to a gene: 6. The CDR3 consists of 16 residues. CDR3 sequence (DNA): TGCGCCAGCAGCTTAGGACTAGCGGGAGGCGGCGATGAGCAGTTCTTC. Encoded protein: CASSLGLAGGGDEQFF.

About this clone itself: One end of the junction is discordant with germline, which a read error may explain. This chain connects TRBV4-2 to TRBJ2-1; 9 bases align to TRBD2. The CDR3 loop spans 20 amino acids. Per germline, CDR1 LGHNA and CDR2 YNFKEQ. CDR3 sequence (DNA): TGTGCCAGCAGCCAACCACCGGGACTAGCCTTAGGCGGGGACTACAATGAGCGGTTCTTC. This encodes CASSQPPGLALGGDYNERFF.

The chain carries TRBV7-2 and TRBJ2-2; possibly TRBD2 for D (6 bases). Germline V gene sequence: CDR1 SGHTA, CDR2 FQGNSA. The CDR3 sequence is 11 residues long. With 1 base removed from V and 14 bases from J, the gap between germline ends came to 8 bases. In nucleotides, the CDR3 is TGTGCCAGCAGCTTAGGCGGGACTCTGTTTTTT. This encodes CASSLGGTLFF.

The genes are TRBV7-9 and TRBJ2-7; 10 nucleotides line up with TRBD1. CDR1 and CDR2 (germline): SEHNR, FQNEAQ (reference sequence). J lost 5 bases, V lost 0 bases, and 4 bases had no gene match. The CDR3 runs to 15 residues. CDR3 amino acids: CASSLAGDRGHEQYF. CDR3 in DNA: TGTGCCAGCAGCTTAGCTGGGGACAGGGGCCACGAGCAGTACTTC. The full variable domain, with the rest looked up from reference TRBV7-9 and TRBJ2-7, is DTGVSQNPRHKITKRGQNVTFRCDPISEHNRLYWYRQTLGQGPEFLTYFQNEAQLEKSRLLSDRFSAERPKGSFSTLEIQRTEQGDSAMYLCASSLAGDRGHEQYFGPGTRLTVT.

V is TRBV6-1 and J is TRBJ1-2; no definite D call. This CDR3 has 15 amino acids. From germline, CDR1 is MNHNS and CDR2 SASEGT. Deletions cut 4 bases from V and 6 bases from J, with 18 bases between. The CDR3: CASSADGGGGHGYTF. In nucleotides, the CDR3 is TGTGCCAGCAGTGCGGACGGAGGCGGCGGGCATGGCTACACCTTC.

This clone was seen a handful of times. This rearrangement joins TRBV19 to TRBJ2-1; 10 bases line up with TRBD2. The CDR3 has 17 residues. V lost 3 bases and J lost 1; bases outside the gene matches: 6. Germline-derived CDR1 and CDR2 are LNHDA and SQIVND (reference sequence). CDR3 coding DNA: TGTGCCAGTAGTATGCTCTTAGCGGGAGGATCCTACAATGAGCAGTTCTTC. It encodes CASSMLLAGGSYNEQFF.

V and J are TRBV30 and TRBJ1-1; D is perhaps TRBD1 (6 bases). CDR1 and CDR2 from the germline V gene are GTSNPN and SVGIG (reference sequence). This CDR3 contains 12 residues. The V end lost 0 bases, the J end lost 8 bases, and 10 bases lay between the germline ends. The DNA for the CDR3 is TGTGCCTGGAGTGTACGGACAGTAGAAGCTTTCTTT. This translates into CAWSVRTVEAFF.

V and J are TRBV7-3 and TRBJ2-7; tentative D call: TRBD2 (6 bases). This CDR3 comprises 14 residues. Trimming removed 8 bases at V and 7 bases at J, with 21 bases between. The germline V gene encodes CDR1 SGHTA and CDR2 FQGTGA. The CDR3 protein is CASSPGLDPGEQYF. The CDR3 DNA is TGTGCCAGCTCCCCGGGACTCGATCCGGGGGAGCAGTACTTC.

This chain uses TRBV7-2 with TRBJ1-1; 10 nucleotides line up with TRBD1. Germline V gene data show CDR1 as SGHTA and CDR2 as FQGNSA. The V segment lost 5 bases and the J segment 6 bases; nucleotides outside the gene matches: 9. There are 15 residues in the CDR3. CDR3 coding DNA: TGTGCCAGCAGCACCCGGGACAGGGGTTGGGCTGAAGCTTTCTTT. It is translated as CASSTRDRGWAEAFF.

The chain carries TRBV9 and TRBJ1-1, with D possibly TRBD1 on 5 matching bases. Germline V lookup: CDR1 SGDLS, CDR2 YYNGEE. The germline V and J ends were trimmed by 0 bases and 2 bases, with 11 bases remaining between them. The CDR3 totals 15 residues. The CDR3 DNA is TGTGCCAGCAGCGTAGCTGGGGGGTTCAACACTGAAGCTTTCTTT. Protein: CASSVAGGFNTEAFF. The variable domain in full, completed from reference TRBV9 and TRBJ1-1, reads DSGVTQTPKHLITATGQRVTLRCSPRSGDLSVYWYQQSLDQGLQFLIQYYNGEERAKGNILERFSAQQFPDLHSELNLSSLELGDSALYFCASSVAGGFNTEAFFGQGTRLTVV.

The chain is built from TRBV9 and TRBJ1-2, with D maybe TRBD1 (6 bases). The CDR3 is 13 amino acids. Trimming left V 4 bases short and J 4 bases short, with 11 bases between. From germline, CDR1 is SGDLS and CDR2 YYNGEE. The chain's CDR3 is CASSPQGSYGYTF. DNA of the CDR3: TGTGCCAGCAGCCCACAGGGAAGCTATGGCTACACCTTC.

The chain joins TRBV11-3 to TRBJ2-1, with 7 bases lining up with TRBD2. V trimming: 1 base; J trimming: 10 bases; junction bases outside the gene matches: 13. Germline V gene sequence: CDR1 SGHNT, CDR2 YENEEA. CDR3 size: 16 residues. The CDR3 protein is CASSLVGGGPGFEQFF. CDR3 sequence (DNA): TGTGCCAGCAGCTTAGTCGGGGGAGGGCCGGGATTCGAGCAGTTCTTC.